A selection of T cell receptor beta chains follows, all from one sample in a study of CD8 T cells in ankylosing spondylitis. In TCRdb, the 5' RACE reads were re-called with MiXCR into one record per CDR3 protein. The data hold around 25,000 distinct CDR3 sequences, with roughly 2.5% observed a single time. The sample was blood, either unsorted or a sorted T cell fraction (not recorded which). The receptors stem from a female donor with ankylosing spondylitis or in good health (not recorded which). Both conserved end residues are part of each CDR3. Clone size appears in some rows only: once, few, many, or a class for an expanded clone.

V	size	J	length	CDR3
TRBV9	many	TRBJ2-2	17	CASSGEAGGARAGELFF
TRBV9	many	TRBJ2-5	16	CASSVGGGGPRETQYF
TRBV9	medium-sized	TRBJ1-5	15	CASSGTPYRDQPQHF
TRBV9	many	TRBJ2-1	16	CASSVAPGVMNNEQFF
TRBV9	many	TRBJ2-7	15	CASSEGGLAGGEQYF
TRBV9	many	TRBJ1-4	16	CASSLGANLANEKLFF
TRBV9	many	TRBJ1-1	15	CASSVQGGSVTEAFF
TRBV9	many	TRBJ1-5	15	CASSVGDSVNQPQHF
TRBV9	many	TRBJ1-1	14	CASSADQGNTEAFF
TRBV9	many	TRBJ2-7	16	CASSVASSGPPYEQYF
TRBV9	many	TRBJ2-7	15	CASSVGLAESYEHYF
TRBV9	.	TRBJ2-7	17	CASSAGPGTGGAYEQYF
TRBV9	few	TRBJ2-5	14	CASSVGGTKETQYF
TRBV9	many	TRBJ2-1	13	CASSVVPGSEQFF